The 20 T cell receptor beta chains given below trace back to one sample, sequenced in a study of control samples from healthy donors and cancer patients. The assay was immunoSEQ multiplex PCR, and TCRdb's table has in-frame clones only and misses some. The top ten clones hold approximately 0.97% of a sample with under 200,000 clones, approximately 96% of them seen once. The sample comprised blood. The receptors originated from a woman between 25 and 40 years old in good health.

The chain links TRBV3-1 (or the pseudogene TRBV3-2) to TRBJ2-5; 10 nucleotides line up with TRBD2. Germline-derived CDR1 and CDR2 are LGHDT and YNNKEL (reference sequence). V lost 0 bases and J lost 5; bases outside the gene matches: 15. The CDR3 totals 19 residues. CDR3 in amino acids: CASSQDRGWLAGVVETQYF. The DNA of the CDR3 is TGTGCCAGCAGCCAAGATCGAGGGTGGCTAGCGGGGGTGGTGGAGACCCAGTACTTC.

Remarks on this clone: Other DNA sequences in this sample translate to the same CDR3. The V and J genes are TRBV27 and TRBJ2-3; D is uncertain. V was shortened by 0 bases and J by 4 bases, with 5 bases between the two germline ends. In germline, CDR1 is MNHEY, CDR2 SMNVEV (reference sequence). This CDR3 region has 13 residues. This CDR3 reads CASSLSRPDTQYF. In DNA form, the CDR3 reads TGTGCCAGCAGTTTATCTCGGCCAGATACGCAGTATTTT.

The chain employs TRBV11-2 and TRBJ2-4, with TRBD1 identical over 8 bases. With 1 base clipped from V and 9 bases from J, the junction kept 8 bases outside the gene matches. This CDR3 is 15 amino acids long. CDR1 SGHAT and CDR2 FQNNGV come from the germline V gene. The CDR3 region is CASSLGQGAGIIQYF. DNA for the CDR3: TGTGCCAGCAGCTTAGGGCAGGGGGCCGGGATCATTCAGTACTTC.

The chain is built from TRBV7-9 and TRBJ1-1; D gene uncertain. In germline, CDR1 is SEHNR, CDR2 FQNEAQ (reference sequence). Trimming pared 10 bases from V and 3 bases from J, leaving 12 bases between. The CDR3 runs 12 residues. Written as DNA, the CDR3 is TGTGCCACGGGCAGTAGGGACACTGAAGCTTTCTTT. Translated: CATGSRDTEAFF.

This sequence joins TRBV4-1 and TRBJ2-1, with 7 bases that match TRBD1. The CDR3 sequence is 15 residues long. J lost 4 bases, V lost 3 bases, and 6 bases had no gene match. Germline values: CDR1 MGHRA, CDR2 YSYEKL. The CDR3 reads CASSQRDRAYNEQFF. The CDR3 DNA reads as TGCGCCAGCAGCCAGAGGGACAGAGCATACAATGAGCAGTTCTTC.

This rearrangement joins TRBV7-3 to TRBJ2-2; D is unresolved. CDR3 length: 12 amino acids. Trimming removed 1 base from V and 7 bases from J, with 4 bases in between. CDR1 SGHTA and CDR2 FQGTGA come from the germline V gene. The CDR3 sequence: CASSLNGGELFF. CDR3 in DNA: TGTGCCAGCAGCTTAAATGGCGGGGAGCTGTTTTTT.

Note on this clone: A single base is all that separates this from a far larger clone, so a read error is likely. This chain joins TRBV28 and TRBJ2-3; 9 bases match TRBD2. The germline CDR1 and CDR2 sequences are MDHEN and SYDVKM. The ends lost 6 bases at V and 4 bases at J; junction bases unmatched: 5. The CDR3 has 14 residues. CDR3 in amino acids: CASRVAGEADTQYF. The DNA of the CDR3 is TGTGCCAGCAGGGTAGCGGGAGAGGCAGATACGCAGTATTTT.

The chain joins TRBV6-1 to TRBJ2-1, with 8 nucleotides matching TRBD1. The CDR3 covers 16 residues. Germline V gives CDR1 MNHNS, CDR2 SASEGT. J gave up 9 bases and V 4 bases, and 14 bases lay outside the gene matches. The CDR3 region is CASSAGQGKLTIEQFF. The CDR3 DNA reads TGTGCCAGCAGTGCCGGACAGGGAAAATTAACAATTGAGCAGTTCTTC.

The rearrangement joins TRBV6-5 to TRBJ1-1; the D gene is possibly TRBD1 (5 bases). The CDR3 runs 13 residues. Trimming cost V 7 bases and J 3 bases, with 12 bases left between them. Germline V CDR1 and CDR2: MNHEY, SVGAGI. CDR3 DNA sequence: TGTGCCAGCATCAGCAGGGCGGACACTGAAGCTTTCTTT. Translating gives CASISRADTEAFF.

CDR3: CASSETATGTNEQFF. CDR3 coding DNA: TGCGCCAGCAGCGAGACCGCGACCGGGACTAACGAGCAGTTCTTC. The V gene is TRBV4-1, the J gene TRBJ2-1; TRBD2 matches 7 bases. Germline values: CDR1 MGHRA, CDR2 YSYEKL. V shed 5 bases, J shed 10 bases, and the junction held 14 bases outside the gene matches. CDR3 size: 15 residues.

The chain has TRBV3-1 (or the pseudogene TRBV3-2) and TRBJ1-2; 7 nucleotides line up with TRBD1. Germline-derived CDR1 and CDR2 are LGHDT and YNNKEL (reference sequence). V lost 5 bases and J lost 4; bases outside the gene matches: 16. The CDR3 is 17 amino acids. The CDR3 DNA reads TGTGCCAGCAGCAGAACCTCGACAGGGCCCTCGGGCTATGGCTACACCTTC. Its protein product is CASSRTSTGPSGYGYTF.

The V call is TRBV5-1, the J call TRBJ2-2; the match to TRBD1 covers 8 bases. V gave up 3 bases and J gave up 6 bases; unmatched junction bases: 7. CDR1 and CDR2 from the germline V gene are SGHRS and YFSETQ. The CDR3 has 15 amino acids. CDR3 coding DNA: TGCGCCAGCAGCTCTCGGACAGGGTGGGCCGGGGAGCTGTTTTTT. Translated: CASSSRTGWAGELFF.

The chain links TRBV30 to TRBJ1-6; TRBD1 might be the D (6 bases). This CDR3 spans 14 amino acids. V shed 2 bases and J shed 11 bases, with 16 bases lying between them. Germline loops: CDR1 GTSNPN, CDR2 SVGIG (reference sequence). The DNA for the CDR3 is TGTGCCTGGAGTCCAGGGGCTCATATAACACCCCTCCACTTT. Protein product: CAWSPGAHITPLHF. The full variable domain, in which reference TRBV30 and TRBJ1-6 provide the parts outside the CDR3, is SQTIHQWPATLVQPVGSPLSLECTVEGTSNPNLYWYRQAAGRGLQLLFYSVGIGQISSEVPQNLSASRPQDRQFILSSKKLLLSDSGFYLCAWSPGAHITPLHFGNGTRLTVT.

The J gene is TRBJ1-5, the V gene TRBV30, with D possibly TRBD1 on 5 matching bases. Germline V gene sequence: CDR1 GTSNPN, CDR2 SVGIG (reference sequence). The CDR3 length is 14 residues. With 0 bases removed from V and 5 bases from J, the gap between germline ends came to 11 bases. As DNA, the CDR3 is TGTGCCTGGAGTGTCTCCGGGGGTCATCAGCCCCAGCATTTT. Translating it yields CAWSVSGGHQPQHF.

The chain recombines TRBV6-5 with TRBJ1-3; D is uncertain. V lost 6 bases to trimming and J lost 0 bases, with 12 bases between them. Looked up from germline, CDR1 is MNHEY and CDR2 is SVGAGI. This CDR3 region has 15 residues. The CDR3 region is CASRPPGRSGNTIYF. The CDR3, as DNA: TGTGCCAGCAGGCCCCCAGGTCGCTCTGGAAACACCATATATTTT.

The V and J genes are TRBV11-2 and TRBJ2-1; D possibly corresponds to TRBD2 (7 bases). The CDR3 runs to 14 residues. V lost 8 bases, J lost 6 bases, and 17 bases lay in between. Germline V gene sequence: CDR1 SGHAT, CDR2 FQNNGV. CDR3 in amino acids: CASRGGGLGNEQFF. CDR3 nucleotides: TGTGCCAGCCGGGGAGGGGGTCTGGGCAATGAGCAGTTCTTC.

The chain is built from TRBV19 and TRBJ1-1; D perhaps matches TRBD1 (5 bases). With 5 bases removed from V and 10 bases from J, the gap between germline ends came to 17 bases. The CDR3 covers 13 residues. CDR1 and CDR2 (germline): LNHDA, SQIVND (reference sequence). The CDR3 here is CASSHRGGSGAFF. The CDR3 coding sequence is TGTGCCAGTAGTCATAGGGGAGGCTCAGGAGCTTTCTTT.

The rearrangement uses TRBV4-1 and TRBJ1-5; D may be TRBD1 (6 bases). The germline V gene encodes CDR1 MGHRA and CDR2 YSYEKL. The V end lost 0 bases, the J end lost 8 bases, and 20 bases lay between the germline ends. This CDR3 spans 17 amino acids. CDR3 nucleotide sequence: TGCGCCAGCAGCCAAGAAGGTCGGGGGGCAGGGTATGAGCCCCAGCATTTT. Protein product: CASSQEGRGAGYEPQHF.

This clone was recorded once. V and J are TRBV28 and TRBJ1-4, with no clear D. There are 15 residues in the CDR3. Per germline, CDR1 MDHEN and CDR2 SYDVKM. The ends were cut back, 1 base at V and 5 bases at J, with 11 bases in the middle. CDR3 DNA sequence: TGTGCCAGCAGTTTATCCTGGCTGGTCAATGAAAAACTGTTTTTT. This gives the protein CASSLSWLVNEKLFF.

This chain connects TRBV6-6 to TRBJ2-7, with D possibly matching TRBD1 (6 bases). Trimming cost V 7 bases and J 0 bases, with 16 bases left between them. This CDR3 has 15 residues. CDR1 is MNHNY, CDR2 SVGAGI, per germline (reference sequence). CDR3: CASKSQGPSSYEQYF. The CDR3, as DNA: TGTGCCAGCAAATCTCAGGGGCCAAGCTCCTACGAGCAGTACTTC.